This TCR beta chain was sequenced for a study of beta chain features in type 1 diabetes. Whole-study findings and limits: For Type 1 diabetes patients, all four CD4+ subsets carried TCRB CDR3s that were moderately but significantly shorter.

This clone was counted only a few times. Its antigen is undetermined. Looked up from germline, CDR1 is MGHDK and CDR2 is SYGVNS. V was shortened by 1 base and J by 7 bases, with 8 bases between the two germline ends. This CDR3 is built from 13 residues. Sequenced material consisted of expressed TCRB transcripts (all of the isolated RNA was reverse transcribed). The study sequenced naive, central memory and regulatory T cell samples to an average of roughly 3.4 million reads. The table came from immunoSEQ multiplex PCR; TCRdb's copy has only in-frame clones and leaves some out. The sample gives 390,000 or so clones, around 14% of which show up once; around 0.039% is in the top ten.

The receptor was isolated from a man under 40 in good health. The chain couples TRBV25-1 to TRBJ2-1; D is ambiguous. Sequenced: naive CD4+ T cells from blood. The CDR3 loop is CASSESLGNEQFF. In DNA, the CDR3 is TGTGCCAGCAGTGAATCTCTGGGAAATGAGCAGTTCTTC.